The clone carrying this T cell receptor (beta chain) was counted a few times. Its target is unknown. The sample is drawn from a study of early T cells in non-severe SARS-CoV-2 infection. Study background: The authors sequenced bulk RNA from unsorted whole blood, leaving chains unpaired.

The library protocol tagged individual cDNA molecules with unique molecular identifiers. MiXCR was run by TCRdb on the 5' RACE reads, yielding one entry per CDR3 protein. The data hold tens of thousands of distinct CDR3 sequences, with roughly a tenth observed a single time. Germline trimming cut 2 bases from V and 2 bases from J; bases unmatched to any gene: 8. Germline-derived CDR1 and CDR2 are MNHEY and SVGEGT. The CDR3 spans 16 residues. Points from the study as a whole: VDJdb matching, biased toward anti-spike CD8 responses, missed private and CD4 specificities.

V usage is TRBV6-2 or TRBV6-3 and J usage is TRBJ2-7; 8 positions match TRBD2. This TCR derives from an adult who was a healthcare worker with PCR-confirmed SARS-CoV-2 infection or an uninfected control (not recorded which). Source material: whole blood. CDR3 bases: TGTGCCAGCAGTTACCCCCTTAGCGGGACCCCCTACGAGCAGTACTTC. It is translated as CASSYPLSGTPYEQYF.